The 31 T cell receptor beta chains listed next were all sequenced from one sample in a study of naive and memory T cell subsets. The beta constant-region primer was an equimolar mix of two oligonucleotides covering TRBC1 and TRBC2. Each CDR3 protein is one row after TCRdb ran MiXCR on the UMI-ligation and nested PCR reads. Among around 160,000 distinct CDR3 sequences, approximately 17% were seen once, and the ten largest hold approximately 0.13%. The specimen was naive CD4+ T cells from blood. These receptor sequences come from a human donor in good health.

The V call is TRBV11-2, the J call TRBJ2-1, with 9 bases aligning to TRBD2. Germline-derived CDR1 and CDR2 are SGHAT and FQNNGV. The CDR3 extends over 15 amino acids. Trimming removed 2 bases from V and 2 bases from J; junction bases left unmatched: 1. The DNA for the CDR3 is TGTGCCAGCAGCTTACTAGCGGGAACCTACAATGAGCAGTTCTTC. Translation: CASSLLAGTYNEQFF. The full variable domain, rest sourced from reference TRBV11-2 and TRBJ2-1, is EAGVAQSPRYKIIEKRQSVAFWCNPISGHATLYWYQQILGQGPKLLIQFQNNGVVDDSQLPKDRFSAERLKGVDSTLKIQPAKLEDSAVYLCASSLLAGTYNEQFFGPGTRLTVL.

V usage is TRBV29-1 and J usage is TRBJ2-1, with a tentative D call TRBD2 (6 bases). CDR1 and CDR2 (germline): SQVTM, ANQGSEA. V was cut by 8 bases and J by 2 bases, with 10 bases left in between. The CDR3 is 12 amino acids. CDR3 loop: CSFRTTYNEQFF. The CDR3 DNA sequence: TGCAGCTTTCGGACTACCTACAATGAGCAGTTCTTC.

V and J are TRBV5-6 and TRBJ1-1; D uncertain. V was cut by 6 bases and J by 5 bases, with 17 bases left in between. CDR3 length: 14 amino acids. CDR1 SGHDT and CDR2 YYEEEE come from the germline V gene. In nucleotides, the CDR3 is TGTGCCAGCACCCCTCGGGTAGGGCGAACTGAAGCTTTCTTT. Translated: CASTPRVGRTEAFF.

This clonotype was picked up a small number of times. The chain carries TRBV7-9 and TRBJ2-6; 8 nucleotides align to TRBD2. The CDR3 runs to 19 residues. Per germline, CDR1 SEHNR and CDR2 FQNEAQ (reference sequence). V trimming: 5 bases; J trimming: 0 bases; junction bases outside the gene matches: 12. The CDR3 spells CASSPGGLAGRSGANVLTF. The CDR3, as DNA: TGTGCCAGCAGCCCAGGCGGACTAGCCGGGCGCTCTGGGGCCAACGTCCTGACTTTC.

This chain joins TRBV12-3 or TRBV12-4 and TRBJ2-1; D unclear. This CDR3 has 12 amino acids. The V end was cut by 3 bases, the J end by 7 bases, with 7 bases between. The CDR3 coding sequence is TGTGCCAGCAGTTTTTGGGGAAATGAGCAGTTCTTC. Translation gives CASSFWGNEQFF.

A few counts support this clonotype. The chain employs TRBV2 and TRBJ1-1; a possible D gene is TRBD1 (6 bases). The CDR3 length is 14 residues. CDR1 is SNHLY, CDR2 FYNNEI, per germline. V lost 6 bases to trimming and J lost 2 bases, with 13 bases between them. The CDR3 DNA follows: TGTGCCAGCAGAGATGGACAGATTAACACTGAAGCTTTCTTT. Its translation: CASRDGQINTEAFF.

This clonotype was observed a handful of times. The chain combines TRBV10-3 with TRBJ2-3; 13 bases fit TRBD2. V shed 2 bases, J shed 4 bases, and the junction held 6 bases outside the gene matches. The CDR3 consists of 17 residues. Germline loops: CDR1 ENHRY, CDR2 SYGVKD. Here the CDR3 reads CAISETRLAGGADTQYF. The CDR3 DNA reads TGTGCCATCAGTGAGACCAGACTAGCGGGGGGCGCAGATACGCAGTATTTT.

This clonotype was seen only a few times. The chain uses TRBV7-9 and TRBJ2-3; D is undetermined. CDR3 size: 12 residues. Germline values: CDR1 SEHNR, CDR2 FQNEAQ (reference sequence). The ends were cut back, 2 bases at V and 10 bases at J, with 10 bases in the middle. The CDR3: CASSLSYDPQYF. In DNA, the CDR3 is TGTGCCAGCAGCTTATCGTACGACCCGCAGTATTTT.

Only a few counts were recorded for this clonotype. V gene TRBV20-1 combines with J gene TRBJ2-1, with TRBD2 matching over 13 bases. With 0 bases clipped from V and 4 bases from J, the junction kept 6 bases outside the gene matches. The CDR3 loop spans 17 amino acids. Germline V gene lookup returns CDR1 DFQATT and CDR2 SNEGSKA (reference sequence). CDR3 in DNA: TGCAGTGCTAGAGATTCCGGACTAGCGGGAGTATACAATGAGCAGTTCTTC. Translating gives CSARDSGLAGVYNEQFF.

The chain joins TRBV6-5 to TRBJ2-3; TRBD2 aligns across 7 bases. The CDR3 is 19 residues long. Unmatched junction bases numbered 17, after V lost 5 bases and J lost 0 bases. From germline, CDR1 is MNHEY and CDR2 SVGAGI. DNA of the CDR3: TGTGCCAGCAGTCCGCACCGGACTAGTGGGATAGATAGCACAGATACGCAGTATTTT. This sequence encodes CASSPHRTSGIDSTDTQYF.

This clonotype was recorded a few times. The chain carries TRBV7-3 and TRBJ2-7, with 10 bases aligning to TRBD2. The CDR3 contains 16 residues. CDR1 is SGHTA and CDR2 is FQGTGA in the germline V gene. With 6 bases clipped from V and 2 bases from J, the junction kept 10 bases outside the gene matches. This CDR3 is CASSLRRTSGPYEQYF. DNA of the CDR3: TGTGCCAGCAGTCTCCGCCGGACTAGCGGACCCTACGAGCAGTACTTC.

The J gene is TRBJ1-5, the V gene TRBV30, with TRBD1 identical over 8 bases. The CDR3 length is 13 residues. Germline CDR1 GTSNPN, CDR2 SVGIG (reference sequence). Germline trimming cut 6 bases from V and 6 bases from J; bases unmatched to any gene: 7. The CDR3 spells CACSSTGVQPQHF. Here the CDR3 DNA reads TGTGCCTGTTCCTCGACAGGGGTTCAGCCCCAGCATTTT. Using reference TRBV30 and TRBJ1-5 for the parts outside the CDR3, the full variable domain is SQTIHQWPATLVQPVGSPLSLECTVEGTSNPNLYWYRQAAGRGLQLLFYSVGIGQISSEVPQNLSASRPQDRQFILSSKKLLLSDSGFYLCACSSTGVQPQHFGDGTRLSIL.

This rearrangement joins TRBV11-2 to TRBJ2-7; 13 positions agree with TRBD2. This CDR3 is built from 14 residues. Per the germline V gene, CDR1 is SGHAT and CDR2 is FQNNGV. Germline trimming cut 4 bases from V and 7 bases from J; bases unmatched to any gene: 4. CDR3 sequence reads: CASSSLTSGGEQYF. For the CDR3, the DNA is TGTGCCAGCAGCTCGCTGACTAGCGGGGGGGAGCAGTACTTC.

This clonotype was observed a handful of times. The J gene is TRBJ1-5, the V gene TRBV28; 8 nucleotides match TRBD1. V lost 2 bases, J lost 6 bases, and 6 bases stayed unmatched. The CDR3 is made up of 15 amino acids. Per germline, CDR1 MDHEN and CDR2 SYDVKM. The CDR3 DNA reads TGTGCCAGCAGTTTACCAGGACAGGGTGGTCAGCCCCAGCATTTT. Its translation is CASSLPGQGGQPQHF.

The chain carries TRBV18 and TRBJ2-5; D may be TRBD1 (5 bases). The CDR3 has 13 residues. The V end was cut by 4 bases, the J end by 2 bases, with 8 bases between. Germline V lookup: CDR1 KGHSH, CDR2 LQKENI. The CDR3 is CASSRGSQETQYF. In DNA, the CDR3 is TGTGCCAGCTCACGGGGCAGTCAAGAGACCCAGTACTTC.

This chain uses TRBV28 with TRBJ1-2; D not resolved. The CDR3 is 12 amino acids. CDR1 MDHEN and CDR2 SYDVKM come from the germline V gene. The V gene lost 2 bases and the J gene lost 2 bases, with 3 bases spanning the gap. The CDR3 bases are TGTGCCAGCAGTTTAATGAACTATGGCTACACCTTC. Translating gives CASSLMNYGYTF.

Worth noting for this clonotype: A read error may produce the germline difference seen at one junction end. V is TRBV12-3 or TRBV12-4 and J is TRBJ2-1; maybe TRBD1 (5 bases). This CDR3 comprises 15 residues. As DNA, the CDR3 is TGTACCAGCAGTCGCGACAGCCTCTCCTACAATGAGCAGTTCTTC. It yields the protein CTSSRDSLSYNEQFF.

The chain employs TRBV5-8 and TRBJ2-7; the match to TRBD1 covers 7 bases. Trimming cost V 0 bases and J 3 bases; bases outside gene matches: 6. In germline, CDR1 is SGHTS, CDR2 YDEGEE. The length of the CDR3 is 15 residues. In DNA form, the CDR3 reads TGTGCCAGCAGCTTGGCCGGGGACAGATACTACGAGCAGTACTTC. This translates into CASSLAGDRYYEQYF.

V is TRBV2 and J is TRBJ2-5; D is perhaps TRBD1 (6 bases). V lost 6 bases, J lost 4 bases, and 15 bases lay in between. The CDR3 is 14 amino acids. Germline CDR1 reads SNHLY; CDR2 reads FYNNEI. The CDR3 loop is CASRPGQNVETQYF. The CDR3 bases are TGTGCCAGCAGGCCCGGACAGAATGTAGAGACCCAGTACTTC.

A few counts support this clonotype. CDR3 coding DNA: TGTGCCAGCAGAAACAGGGTGAGCTCCTACGAGCAGTACTTC. It translates to CASRNRVSSYEQYF. The chain has TRBV2 and TRBJ2-7; tentatively, D is TRBD1 (6 bases). From germline, CDR1 is SNHLY and CDR2 FYNNEI. V was pared by 6 bases and J by 0 bases, with 12 bases between. The length of the CDR3 is 14 residues. Combining the CDR3 with reference TRBV2 and TRBJ2-7 gives the whole variable domain EPEVTQTPSHQVTQMGQEVILRCVPISNHLYFYWYRQILGQKVEFLVSFYNNEISEKSEIFDDQFSVERPDGSNFTLKIRSTKLEDSAMYFCASRNRVSSYEQYFGPGTRLTVT.

The CDR3, as DNA: TGTGCCAGCAGTGCAAATGGACAGAAGGGCACTGAAGCTTTCTTT. Encoded protein: CASSANGQKGTEAFF. The chain carries TRBV2 and TRBJ1-1, with D possibly TRBD1 on 6 matching bases. In germline, CDR1 is SNHLY, CDR2 FYNNEI. V lost 4 bases, J lost 4 bases, and 16 bases lay in between. CDR3 length: 15 residues.

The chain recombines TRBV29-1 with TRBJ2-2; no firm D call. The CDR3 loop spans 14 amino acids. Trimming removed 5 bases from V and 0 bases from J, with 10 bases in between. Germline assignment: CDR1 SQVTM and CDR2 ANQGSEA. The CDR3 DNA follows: TGCAGCGTTCCTCGACCTACGAACACCGGGGAGCTGTTTTTT. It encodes CSVPRPTNTGELFF.

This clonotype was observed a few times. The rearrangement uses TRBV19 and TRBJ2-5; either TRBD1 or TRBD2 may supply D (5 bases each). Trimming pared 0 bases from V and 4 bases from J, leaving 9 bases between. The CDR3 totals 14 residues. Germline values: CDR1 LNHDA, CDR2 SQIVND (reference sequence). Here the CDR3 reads CASSIDGTAETQYF. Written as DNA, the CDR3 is TGTGCCAGTAGTATAGATGGGACGGCAGAGACCCAGTACTTC.

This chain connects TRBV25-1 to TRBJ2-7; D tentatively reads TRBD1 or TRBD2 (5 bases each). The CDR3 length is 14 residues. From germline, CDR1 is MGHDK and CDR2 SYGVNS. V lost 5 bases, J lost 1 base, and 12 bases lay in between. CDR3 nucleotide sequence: TGTGCCAGCAGTACCGGGACGGAATCCTACGAGCAGTACTTC. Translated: CASSTGTESYEQYF.

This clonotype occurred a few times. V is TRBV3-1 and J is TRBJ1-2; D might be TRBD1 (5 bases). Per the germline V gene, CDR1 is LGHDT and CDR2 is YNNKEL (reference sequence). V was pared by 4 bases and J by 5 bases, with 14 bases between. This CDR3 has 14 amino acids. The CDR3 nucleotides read TGTGCCAGCAGCCTGTCGGGACTTTATTATGGCTACACCTTC. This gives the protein CASSLSGLYYGYTF.

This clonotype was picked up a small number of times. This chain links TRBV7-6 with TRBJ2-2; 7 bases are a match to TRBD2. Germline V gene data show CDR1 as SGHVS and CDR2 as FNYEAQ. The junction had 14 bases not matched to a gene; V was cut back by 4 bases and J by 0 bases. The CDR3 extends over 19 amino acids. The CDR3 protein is CASSYLPSGPKSNTGELFF. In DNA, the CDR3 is TGTGCCAGCAGCTATCTCCCTAGCGGCCCTAAATCGAACACCGGGGAGCTGTTTTTT. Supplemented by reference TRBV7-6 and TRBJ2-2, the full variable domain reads GAGVSQSPRYKVTKRGQDVALRCDPISGHVSLYWYRQALGQGPEFLTYFNYEAQQDKSGLPNDRFSAERPEGSISTLTIQRTEQRDSAMYRCASSYLPSGPKSNTGELFFGEGSRLTVL.

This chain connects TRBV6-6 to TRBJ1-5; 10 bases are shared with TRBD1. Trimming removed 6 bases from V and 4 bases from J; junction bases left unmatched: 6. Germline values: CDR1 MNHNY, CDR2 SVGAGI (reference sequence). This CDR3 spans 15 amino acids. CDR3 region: CASRAGQGRNQPQHF. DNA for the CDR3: TGTGCCAGCAGAGCGGGACAGGGGAGAAATCAGCCCCAGCATTTT.

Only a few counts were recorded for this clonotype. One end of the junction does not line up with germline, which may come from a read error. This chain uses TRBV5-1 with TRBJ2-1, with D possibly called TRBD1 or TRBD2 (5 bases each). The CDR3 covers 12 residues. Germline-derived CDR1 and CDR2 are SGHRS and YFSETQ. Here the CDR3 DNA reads TGCGCCAGCAGCCGTGGGGACCCACTGCCGATCTTC. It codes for CASSRGDPLPIF.

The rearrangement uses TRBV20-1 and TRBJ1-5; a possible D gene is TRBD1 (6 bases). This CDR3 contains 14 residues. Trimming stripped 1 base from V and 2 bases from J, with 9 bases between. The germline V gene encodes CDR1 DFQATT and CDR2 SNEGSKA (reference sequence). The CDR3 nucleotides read TGCAGTGCTAGAGTTGGGGGCGGCAATCAGCCCCAGCATTTT. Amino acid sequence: CSARVGGGNQPQHF.

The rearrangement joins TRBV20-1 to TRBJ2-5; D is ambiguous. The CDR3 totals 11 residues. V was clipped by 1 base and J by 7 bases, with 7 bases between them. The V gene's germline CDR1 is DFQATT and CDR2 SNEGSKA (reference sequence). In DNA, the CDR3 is TGCAGTGCTAGAGTAACGGGGACCCAGTACTTC. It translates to CSARVTGTQYF.

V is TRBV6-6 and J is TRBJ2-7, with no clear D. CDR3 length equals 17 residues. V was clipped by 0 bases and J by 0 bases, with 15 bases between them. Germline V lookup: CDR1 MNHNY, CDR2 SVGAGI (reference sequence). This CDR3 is CASSYSSRQASSYEQYF. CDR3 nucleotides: TGTGCCAGCAGTTACTCGTCGAGGCAGGCGAGCTCCTACGAGCAGTACTTC.